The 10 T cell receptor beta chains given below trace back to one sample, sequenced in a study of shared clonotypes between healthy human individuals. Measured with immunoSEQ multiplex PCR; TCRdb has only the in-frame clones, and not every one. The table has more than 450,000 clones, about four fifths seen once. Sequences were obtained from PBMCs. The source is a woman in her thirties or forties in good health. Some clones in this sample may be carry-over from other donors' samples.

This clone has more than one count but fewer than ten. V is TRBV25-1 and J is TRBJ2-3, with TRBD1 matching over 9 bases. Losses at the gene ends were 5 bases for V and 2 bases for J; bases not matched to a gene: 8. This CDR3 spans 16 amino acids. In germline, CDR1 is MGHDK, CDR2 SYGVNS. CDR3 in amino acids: CASSPSGTGPTDTQYF. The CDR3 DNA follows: TGTGCCAGCAGTCCATCCGGGACAGGGCCCACAGATACGCAGTATTTT.

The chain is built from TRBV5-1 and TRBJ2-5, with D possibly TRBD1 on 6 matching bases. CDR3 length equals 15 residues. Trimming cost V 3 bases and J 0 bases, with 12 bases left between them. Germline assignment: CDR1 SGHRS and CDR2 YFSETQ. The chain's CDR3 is CASSYLPGDQETQYF. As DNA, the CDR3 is TGCGCCAGCAGCTACTTACCAGGGGACCAAGAGACCCAGTACTTC.

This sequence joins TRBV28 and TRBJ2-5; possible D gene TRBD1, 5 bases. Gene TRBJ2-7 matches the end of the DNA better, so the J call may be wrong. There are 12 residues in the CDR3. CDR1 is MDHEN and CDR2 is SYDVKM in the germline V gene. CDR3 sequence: CASSETDYEQYF. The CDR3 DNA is TGTGCCAGCAGTGAGACAGACTACGAGCAGTACTTC.

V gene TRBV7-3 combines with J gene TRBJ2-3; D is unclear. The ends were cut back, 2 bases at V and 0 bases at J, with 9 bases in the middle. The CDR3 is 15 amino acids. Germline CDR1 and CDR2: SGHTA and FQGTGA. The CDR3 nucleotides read TGTGCCAGCAGCTTAGGGCCCGGAAGCACAGATACGCAGTATTTT. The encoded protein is CASSLGPGSTDTQYF.

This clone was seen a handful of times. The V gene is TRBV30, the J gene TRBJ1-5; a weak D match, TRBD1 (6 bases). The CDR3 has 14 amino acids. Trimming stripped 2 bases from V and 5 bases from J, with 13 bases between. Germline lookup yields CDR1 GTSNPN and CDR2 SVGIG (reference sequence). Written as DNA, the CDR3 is TGTGCCTGGAGTAAGGGGGGCGCATATCAGCCCCAGCATTTT. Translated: CAWSKGGAYQPQHF.

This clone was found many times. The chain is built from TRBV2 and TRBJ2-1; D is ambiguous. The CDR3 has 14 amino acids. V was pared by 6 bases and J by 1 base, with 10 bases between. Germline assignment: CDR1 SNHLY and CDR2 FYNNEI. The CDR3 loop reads CASSPFGSYNEQFF. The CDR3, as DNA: TGTGCCAGCAGCCCCTTTGGTTCCTACAATGAGCAGTTCTTC.

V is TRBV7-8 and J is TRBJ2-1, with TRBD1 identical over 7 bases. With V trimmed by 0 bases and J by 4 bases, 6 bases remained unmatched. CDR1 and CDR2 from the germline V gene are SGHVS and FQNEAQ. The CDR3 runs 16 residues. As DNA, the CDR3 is TGTGCCAGCAGCTTAGCTAGGGACAGATTGTACAATGAGCAGTTCTTC. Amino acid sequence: CASSLARDRLYNEQFF.

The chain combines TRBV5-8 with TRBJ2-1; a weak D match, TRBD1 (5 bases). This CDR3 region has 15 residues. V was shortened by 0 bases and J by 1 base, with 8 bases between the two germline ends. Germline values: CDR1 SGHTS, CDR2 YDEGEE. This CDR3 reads CASSLEGKSYNEQFF. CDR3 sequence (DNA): TGTGCCAGCAGCTTGGAGGGGAAGTCCTACAATGAGCAGTTCTTC.

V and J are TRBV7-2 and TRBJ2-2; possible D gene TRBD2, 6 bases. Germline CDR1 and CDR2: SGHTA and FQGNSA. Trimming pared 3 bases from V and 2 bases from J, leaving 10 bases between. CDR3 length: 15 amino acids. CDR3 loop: CASSLGTFNTGELFF. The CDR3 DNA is TGTGCCAGCAGCTTGGGGACTTTTAACACCGGGGAGCTGTTTTTT.

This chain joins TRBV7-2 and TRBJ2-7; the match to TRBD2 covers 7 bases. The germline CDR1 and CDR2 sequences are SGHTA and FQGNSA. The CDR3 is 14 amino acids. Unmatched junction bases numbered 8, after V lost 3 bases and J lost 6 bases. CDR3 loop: CASSFGREQGEQYF. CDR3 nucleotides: TGTGCCAGCAGCTTCGGGCGGGAGCAGGGCGAGCAGTACTTC.